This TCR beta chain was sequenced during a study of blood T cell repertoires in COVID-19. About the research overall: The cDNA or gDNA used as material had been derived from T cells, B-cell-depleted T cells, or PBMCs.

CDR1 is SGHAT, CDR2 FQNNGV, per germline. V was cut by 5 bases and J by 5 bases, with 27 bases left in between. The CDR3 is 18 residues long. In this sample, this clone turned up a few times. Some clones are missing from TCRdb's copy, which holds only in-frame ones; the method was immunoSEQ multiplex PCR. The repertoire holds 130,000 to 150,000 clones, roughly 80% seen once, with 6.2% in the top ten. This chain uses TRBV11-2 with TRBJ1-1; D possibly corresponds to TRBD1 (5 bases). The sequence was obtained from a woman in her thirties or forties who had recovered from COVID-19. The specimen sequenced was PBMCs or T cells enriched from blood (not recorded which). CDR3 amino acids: CASSHFRGPRDFWTEAFF. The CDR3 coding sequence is TGTGCCAGCAGCCACTTCAGAGGCCCCCGGGACTTTTGGACTGAAGCTTTCTTT.